The clone carrying this TCR beta chain showed up just a few times. This sample is drawn from a study of CD8+ T cells in alopecia areata. Study details: Oral tofacitinib, 5 to 10 mg twice daily, was given in an open-label trial.

Researchers took lesional scalp punch biopsies and peripheral blood from people who were alopecia areata patients. Extraction of RNA preceded its reverse transcription into cDNA, which served as the sequencing template. Sequenced by immunoSEQ multiplex PCR; TCRdb stores in-frame clones only, minus some. The data hold more than 10,000 clones, with roughly three fifths observed a single time. Source: skin, taken at week 0. The sequence was obtained from a human donor with alopecia areata.

The CDR3 DNA sequence: TGTGCCAGCAGCCCCTACGGGGTGGGGTACGAGCAGTACTTC. It specifies CASSPYGVGYEQYF. The V and J genes are TRBV9 and TRBJ2-7, with D perhaps matching TRBD2 (5 bases). Germline V lookup: CDR1 SGDLS, CDR2 YYNGEE. V was clipped by 4 bases and J by 4 bases, with 15 bases between them. This CDR3 spans 14 amino acids. Based on the CDR3 plus reference TRBV9 and TRBJ2-7, the full variable domain is DSGVTQTPKHLITATGQRVTLRCSPRSGDLSVYWYQQSLDQGLQFLIQYYNGEERAKGNILERFSAQQFPDLHSELNLSSLELGDSALYFCASSPYGVGYEQYFGPGTRLTVT.